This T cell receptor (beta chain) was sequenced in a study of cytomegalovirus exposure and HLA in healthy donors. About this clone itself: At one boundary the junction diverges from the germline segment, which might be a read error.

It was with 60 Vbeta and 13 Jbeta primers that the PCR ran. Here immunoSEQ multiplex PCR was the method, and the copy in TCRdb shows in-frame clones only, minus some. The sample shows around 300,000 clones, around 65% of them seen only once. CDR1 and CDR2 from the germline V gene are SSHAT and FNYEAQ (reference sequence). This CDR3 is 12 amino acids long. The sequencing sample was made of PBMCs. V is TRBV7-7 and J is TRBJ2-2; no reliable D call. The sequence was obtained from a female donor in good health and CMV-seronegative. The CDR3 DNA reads TGTGCTAGCAGCGAGATCACCGGGGAGCTGTTTTTT. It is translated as CASSEITGELFF.